These 29 T cell receptor beta chains originate from one sample sequenced in a study of T cell responses to AZD1222 COVID-19 vaccine. Measured with immunoSEQ multiplex PCR; TCRdb has only the in-frame clones, and not every one. The sample shows 130,000 to 150,000 clones, roughly 90% of them seen only once. The source material was peripheral blood, sampled 28 days after the second AZD1222 dose. The receptors were gathered from an adult who received the AZD1222 COVID-19 vaccine.

The rearrangement uses TRBV6-1 and TRBJ2-7; 8 bases line up with TRBD1. V trimming: 3 bases; J trimming: 6 bases; junction bases outside the gene matches: 4. Looked up from germline, CDR1 is MNHNS and CDR2 is SASEGT. The CDR3 spans 13 residues. CDR3 sequence: CASSDTGGGEQYF. The CDR3 DNA reads as TGTGCCAGCAGTGACACAGGGGGAGGCGAGCAGTACTTC.

The chain is built from TRBV7-8 and TRBJ2-5, with D possibly called TRBD1 or TRBD2 (5 bases each). The length of the CDR3 is 15 residues. V lost 7 bases and J lost 3, with 18 bases in between. From germline, CDR1 is SGHVS and CDR2 FQNEAQ. The DNA of the CDR3 is TGTGCCAGCACCTTTTGGGGACCGAGTAAAGAGACCCAGTACTTC. Translation: CASTFWGPSKETQYF.

This rearrangement joins TRBV18 to TRBJ2-3, with 13 nucleotides matching TRBD2. J gave up 6 bases and V 6 bases, and 6 bases lay outside the gene matches. Germline CDR1 KGHSH, CDR2 LQKENI. The CDR3 is 15 amino acids. For the CDR3, the DNA is TGTGCCAGCTCTCGGACTAGCGGGAGAGGGGATACGCAGTATTTT. Residues: CASSRTSGRGDTQYF.

The chain has TRBV7-3 and TRBJ2-1; D uncertain. CDR3 length: 12 residues. Per the germline V gene, CDR1 is SGHTA and CDR2 is FQGTGA. Trimming left V 5 bases short and J 2 bases short, with 4 bases between. The CDR3 loop is CASSLAYNEQFF. The DNA for the CDR3 is TGTGCCAGCAGCCTCGCCTACAATGAGCAGTTCTTC.

The V gene is TRBV6-2 or TRBV6-3, the J gene TRBJ1-1; D is undetermined. This CDR3 has 12 amino acids. The germline V gene encodes CDR1 MNHEY and CDR2 SVGEGT. Trimming stripped 2 bases from V and 10 bases from J, with 11 bases between. The CDR3 reads CASSYRPARAFF. In nucleotides, the CDR3 is TGTGCCAGCAGTTACCGGCCCGCACGAGCTTTCTTT.

The DNA of the CDR3 is TGTGCCAGCAGCGTAGATGAGGGGGCCGGAGATACGCAGTATTTT. Amino acids: CASSVDEGAGDTQYF. The V and J genes are TRBV9 and TRBJ2-3, with TRBD1 identical over 7 bases. CDR1 and CDR2 (germline): SGDLS, YYNGEE. V lost 0 bases to trimming and J lost 5 bases; unmatched junction nucleotides: 6. The CDR3 totals 15 residues.

The chain combines TRBV6-2 or TRBV6-3 with TRBJ2-5; D gene unclear. V was cut by 2 bases and J by 2 bases, with 9 bases left in between. The CDR3 length is 14 residues. The V gene's germline CDR1 is MNHEY and CDR2 SVGEGT. The CDR3 here is CASSYLSPQETQYF. The DNA for the CDR3 is TGTGCCAGCAGTTACCTTTCTCCTCAAGAGACCCAGTACTTC.

The chain combines TRBV27 with TRBJ2-1; D uncertain. V shed 7 bases and J shed 0 bases, with 10 bases lying between them. The CDR3 is made up of 14 amino acids. Per germline, CDR1 MNHEY and CDR2 SMNVEV (reference sequence). The CDR3 DNA reads as TGTGCCAGCATGGCACAGAGCTCCTACAATGAGCAGTTCTTC. Its translation is CASMAQSSYNEQFF.

This sequence joins TRBV5-8 and TRBJ1-1; no firm D call. Trimming took 0 bases from V and 8 from J, leaving 11 bases between them. CDR3 length: 13 amino acids. Germline V gene data show CDR1 as SGHTS and CDR2 as YDEGEE. The CDR3 nucleotides read TGTGCCAGCAGCTTGGCTTCCGGGTCCGAAGCTTTCTTT. Residues: CASSLASGSEAFF.

The chain joins TRBV28 to TRBJ1-2, with D maybe TRBD1 (6 bases). The CDR3 extends over 14 amino acids. V was trimmed by 5 bases and J by 2 bases, leaving 12 bases between them. The V gene's germline CDR1 is MDHEN and CDR2 SYDVKM. The chain's CDR3 is CASSIPQGNYGYTF. In nucleotides, the CDR3 is TGTGCCAGCAGTATCCCTCAGGGGAACTATGGCTACACCTTC.

V and J are TRBV19 and TRBJ1-1; 9 bases line up with TRBD1. The CDR3 runs 13 residues. Germline V gene sequence: CDR1 LNHDA, CDR2 SQIVND (reference sequence). The J segment lost 6 bases and the V segment lost 3 bases, leaving 2 bases of the junction unmatched. CDR3 in DNA: TGTGCCAGTAGTATGCGACAGGGGGCTGAAGCTTTCTTT. Translating it yields CASSMRQGAEAFF.

This clone has just one count. The chain is built from TRBV6-5 and TRBJ1-1, with D possibly matching TRBD1 (6 bases). The CDR3 runs to 11 residues. With 5 bases removed from V and 10 bases from J, the gap between germline ends came to 11 bases. Per germline, CDR1 MNHEY and CDR2 SVGAGI. The CDR3 here is CASSKQGGAFF. CDR3 bases: TGTGCCAGCAGTAAACAGGGTGGAGCTTTCTTT.

The gene calls are TRBV20-1 and TRBJ1-4; D is unresolved. CDR1 is DFQATT, CDR2 SNEGSKA, per germline (reference sequence). The CDR3 has 10 amino acids. Trimming pared 7 bases from V and 8 bases from J, leaving 8 bases between. The CDR3, as DNA: TGCAGTGTCATGAGGGAAAAACTGTTTTTT. Residues: CSVMREKLFF.

V and J are TRBV15 and TRBJ1-6; D remains unclear. This CDR3 is built from 13 residues. V shed 4 bases and J shed 7 bases, with 8 bases lying between them. Germline CDR1 and CDR2: LNHNV and YYDKDF (reference sequence). The CDR3 DNA reads as TGTGCCACCAGCACCTTAAGAAATTCACCCCTCCACTTT. Translated: CATSTLRNSPLHF.

V and J are TRBV29-1 and TRBJ2-7; D tentatively fits TRBD1 or TRBD2 (5 bases each). Germline-derived CDR1 and CDR2 are SQVTM and ANQGSEA. V was clipped by 7 bases and J by 0 bases, with 13 bases between them. The CDR3 loop spans 13 amino acids. The CDR3 DNA reads TGCAGCGCTTCGGCAGGGAGCTCCTACGAGCAGTACTTC. Its translation is CSASAGSSYEQYF.

The genes are TRBV4-3 and TRBJ1-2, with TRBD1 matching 8 bases. Germline V gene sequence: CDR1 LGHNA, CDR2 YSLEER. The CDR3 spans 16 residues. Trimming removed 0 bases from V and 5 bases from J; junction bases left unmatched: 8. CDR3 residues: CASSQDRTGGMYGYTF. DNA for the CDR3: TGCGCCAGCAGCCAAGATCGTACAGGGGGAATGTATGGCTACACCTTC.

This chain connects TRBV9 to TRBJ1-1; D not certain. The CDR3 sequence is 15 residues long. Looked up from germline, CDR1 is SGDLS and CDR2 is YYNGEE. Trimming pared 0 bases from V and 8 bases from J, leaving 17 bases between. The CDR3 region is CASSVGLGGPEEAFF. CDR3 DNA sequence: TGTGCCAGCAGCGTAGGGCTGGGAGGTCCCGAGGAAGCTTTCTTT.

The genes are TRBV30 and TRBJ1-1; 11 bases are a match to TRBD1. Germline trimming cut 3 bases from V and 5 bases from J; bases unmatched to any gene: 8. The CDR3 has 15 residues. Germline assignment: CDR1 GTSNPN and CDR2 SVGIG (reference sequence). CDR3 sequence: CAWRGGTGGWTEAFF. CDR3 sequence (DNA): TGTGCCTGGAGGGGCGGGACAGGGGGGTGGACTGAAGCTTTCTTT.

The chain uses TRBV27 and TRBJ2-1; 7 nucleotides agree with TRBD1. The CDR3 is made up of 17 amino acids. V was pared by 0 bases and J by 13 bases, with 18 bases of the junction left unmatched. Germline CDR1 MNHEY, CDR2 SMNVEV (reference sequence). The CDR3 DNA reads TGTGCCAGCAGTTTATCGTCTATACTGCTCTTTCGGGACAGACAGTTCTTC. Its translation is CASSLSSILLFRDRQFF.

The V call is TRBV2, the J call TRBJ2-7, with 7 bases fitting TRBD1. Germline assignment: CDR1 SNHLY and CDR2 FYNNEI. Trimming removed 2 bases from V and 7 bases from J; junction bases left unmatched: 11. The CDR3 loop spans 15 amino acids. The CDR3 region is CASSESGQLIGEQYF. The DNA for the CDR3 is TGTGCCAGCAGTGAATCGGGACAGTTAATTGGAGAGCAGTACTTC.

The CDR3 nucleotides are TGTGCCTGGAGTACGTATACTGAGCAGTTCTTC. Translation gives CAWSTYTEQFF. The chain combines TRBV30 with TRBJ2-1, with D unclear. CDR1 is GTSNPN and CDR2 is SVGIG in the germline V gene (reference sequence). The CDR3 has 11 residues. The V and J ends lost 2 bases and 9 bases respectively, with 8 bases between them.

A single count supports this clone. The chain carries TRBV6-2 or TRBV6-3 and TRBJ2-1; D not resolved. The CDR3 consists of 12 residues. The germline gives CDR1 MNHEY, CDR2 SVGEGT. V lost 6 bases to trimming and J lost 4 bases, with 7 bases between them. CDR3: CASSFLYNEQFF. DNA of the CDR3: TGTGCCAGCAGCTTTTTATACAATGAGCAGTTCTTC.

This clone was found a few times. The chain carries TRBV12-3 or TRBV12-4 and TRBJ2-7; 9 bases match TRBD1. The CDR3 runs to 12 residues. Trimming removed 5 bases from V and 5 bases from J; junction bases left unmatched: 1. The DNA for the CDR3 is TGTGCCAGCAGTGGGACAGGGAACGAGCAGTACTTC. This sequence encodes CASSGTGNEQYF.

The gene calls are TRBV28 and TRBJ1-5; 10 bases are a match to TRBD1. This CDR3 has 20 residues. V shed 3 bases, J shed 3 bases, and the junction held 17 bases outside the gene matches. Per the germline V gene, CDR1 is MDHEN and CDR2 is SYDVKM. The CDR3 loop is CASSLFDFRTGGKTNQPQHF. The CDR3 nucleotides read TGTGCCAGCAGTTTGTTCGATTTCAGGACAGGGGGGAAAACCAATCAGCCCCAGCATTTT.

The CDR3 DNA follows: TGTGCCAGCAGGGGTTGGACAGGGGCGAATAGCAATCAGCCCCAGCATTTT. As protein: CASRGWTGANSNQPQHF. V usage is TRBV28 and J usage is TRBJ1-5, with 9 bases identical to TRBD1. The CDR3 has 17 amino acids. Germline assignment: CDR1 MDHEN and CDR2 SYDVKM. J was trimmed by 0 bases and V by 6 bases; bases with no gene match: 9.

The chain carries TRBV6-6 and TRBJ2-7; 9 bases align to TRBD2. The germline gives CDR1 MNHNY, CDR2 SVGAGI (reference sequence). The CDR3 is 15 residues long. Unmatched junction bases numbered 7, after V lost 7 bases and J lost 0 bases. The CDR3 region is CASNDSGGSSYEQYF. In DNA form, the CDR3 reads TGTGCCAGCAACGATAGCGGGGGCAGCTCCTACGAGCAGTACTTC.

In DNA, the CDR3 is TGCAGCGTTGATGGGACAGGGGTTGGGTACACTGAAGCTTTCTTT. This translates into CSVDGTGVGYTEAFF. This chain joins TRBV29-1 and TRBJ1-1, with 10 bases fitting TRBD1. Germline-derived CDR1 and CDR2 are SQVTM and ANQGSEA. The junction had 7 bases not matched to a gene; V was cut back by 3 bases and J by 3 bases. The CDR3 totals 15 residues.

The V call is TRBV5-5, the J call TRBJ1-4; D is possibly TRBD1 (5 bases). The CDR3 is 14 amino acids. Germline values: CDR1 SGHKS, CDR2 YYEKEE (reference sequence). V was trimmed by 0 bases and J by 6 bases, leaving 9 bases between them. CDR3: CASSLGQGHEKLFF. The CDR3 bases are TGTGCCAGCAGCTTGGGCCAGGGACATGAAAAACTGTTTTTT.

The chain has TRBV5-1 and TRBJ2-5; 15 nucleotides match TRBD2. The CDR3 contains 16 residues. Germline V lookup: CDR1 SGHRS, CDR2 YFSETQ. The junction had 6 bases not matched to a gene; V was cut back by 4 bases and J by 5 bases. The CDR3 region is CASSIGLAGGPETQYF. CDR3 DNA sequence: TGCGCCAGCAGCATAGGACTAGCGGGAGGGCCGGAGACCCAGTACTTC.